At least ten counts were recorded for the clone carrying this T cell receptor beta chain. Its antigen is as yet unknown. The data were obtained in a study of CD8 T cells in ankylosing spondylitis. Study conclusions and caveats: The authors reported significant enrichment of disease-linked clones in matched ankylosing spondylitis synovial fluid. There were earlier reports of some motif variants in reactive arthritis synovial fluid and blood. Disease-linked clones were CD8+ and relatively rare in peripheral blood. One TCR beta motif, made up of about 8 highly homologous variants, appeared characteristic of ankylosing spondylitis blood.

TCRdb reprocessed the 5' RACE reads via MiXCR and lists one record per CDR3 protein. The table records fewer than 200,000 distinct CDR3 sequences, roughly 10% of them present only once. V lost 8 bases and J 4 bases, leaving 15 bases between the germline ends. The CDR3 consists of 14 residues. The germline gives CDR1 SNHLY, CDR2 FYNNEI. The rearrangement links TRBV2 to TRBJ2-1; D possibly corresponds to TRBD2 (5 bases). This TCR was recovered from a female donor with ankylosing spondylitis or in good health (not recorded which). The sample was blood, either unsorted or a sorted T cell fraction (not recorded which). CDR3 residues: CASAPGDVYNEQFF. CDR3 coding DNA: TGTGCCAGCGCCCCCGGGGATGTGTACAATGAGCAGTTCTTC.